What follows are 7 T cell receptor beta chains derived from one specimen sequenced in a study of cytomegalovirus exposure and HLA in healthy donors. The study ran its PCR with 60 Vbeta and 13 Jbeta primers. Sequencing used immunoSEQ multiplex PCR; TCRdb keeps in-frame clones, though not all of them. Of around 200,000 clones listed, about 80% were seen once; the top ten hold roughly 0.7%. The sequencing input was PBMCs. The receptors stem from a boy aged 5-17 years in good health and CMV-seronegative.

This clone has just one count. This chain connects TRBV4-1 to TRBJ1-1; TRBD1 matches 7 bases. V shed 0 bases, J shed 0 bases, and the junction held 7 bases outside the gene matches. CDR3 length equals 17 residues. The germline CDR1 and CDR2 sequences are MGHRA and YSYEKL. CDR3 sequence (DNA): TGCGCCAGCAGCCAAGATATAGGGGGCACCATGAACACTGAAGCTTTCTTT. It yields the protein CASSQDIGGTMNTEAFF.

The J gene is TRBJ2-6, the V gene TRBV5-1, with TRBD1 as a possible D gene (6 bases). The V and J ends lost 0 bases and 0 bases respectively, with 10 bases between them. Per the germline V gene, CDR1 is SGHRS and CDR2 is YFSETQ. The length of the CDR3 is 17 residues. CDR3 DNA sequence: TGCGCCAGCAGCTTGGGAGGGACAATCTCTGGGGCCAACGTCCTGACTTTC. Protein sequence: CASSLGGTISGANVLTF.

The V call is TRBV2, the J call TRBJ1-5, with TRBD1 as a possible D gene (6 bases). This CDR3 has 12 residues. Trimming stripped 5 bases from V and 6 bases from J, with 8 bases between. Germline V gene data show CDR1 as SNHLY and CDR2 as FYNNEI. The CDR3 nucleotides are TGTGCCAGCAGTCAGGGGAGTCAGCCCCAGCATTTT. Its protein product is CASSQGSQPQHF.

J is TRBJ1-1 and V is TRBV9, with D possibly matching TRBD1 (5 bases). V lost 0 bases and J lost 0, with 12 bases in between. This CDR3 has 16 amino acids. CDR1 and CDR2 (germline): SGDLS, YYNGEE. This chain's CDR3 is CASSVGARAMNTEAFF. CDR3 nucleotide sequence: TGTGCCAGCAGCGTAGGGGCCAGGGCCATGAACACTGAAGCTTTCTTT.

The chain carries TRBV5-1 and TRBJ2-7; 11 bases are shared with TRBD1. V gave up 3 bases and J gave up 5 bases; unmatched junction bases: 7. Germline V CDR1 and CDR2: SGHRS, YFSETQ. The CDR3 is 15 amino acids. CDR3 sequence: CASSSQGQGGHEQYF. In DNA, the CDR3 is TGCGCCAGCAGCTCGCAGGGACAGGGGGGCCACGAGCAGTACTTC. Complete variable domain (other parts from reference TRBV5-1 and TRBJ2-7): KAGVTQTPRYLIKTRGQQVTLSCSPISGHRSVSWYQQTPGQGLQFLFEYFSETQRNKGNFPGRFSGRQFSNSRSEMNVSTLELGDSALYLCASSSQGQGGHEQYFGPGTRLTVT.

The V and J genes are TRBV5-6 and TRBJ1-2; 7 bases map to TRBD1. Germline V CDR1 and CDR2: SGHDT, YYEEEE. This CDR3 is built from 13 residues. The V gene end was trimmed by 4 bases and the J gene end by 5 bases; junction bases not matched to a gene: 5. This chain's CDR3 is CASSPGQLYGYTF. CDR3 DNA: TGTGCCAGCAGCCCGGGACAGCTGTATGGCTACACCTTC.

V usage is TRBV30 and J usage is TRBJ1-4; TRBD1 is a possible D gene (5 bases). This CDR3 contains 14 residues. Germline V gene data show CDR1 as GTSNPN and CDR2 as SVGIG (reference sequence). V gave up 3 bases and J gave up 5 bases, with 13 bases separating them. The CDR3 protein is CAWSRDRKNEKLFF. The CDR3 DNA is TGTGCCTGGAGCCGAGACAGAAAGAATGAAAAACTGTTTTTT.